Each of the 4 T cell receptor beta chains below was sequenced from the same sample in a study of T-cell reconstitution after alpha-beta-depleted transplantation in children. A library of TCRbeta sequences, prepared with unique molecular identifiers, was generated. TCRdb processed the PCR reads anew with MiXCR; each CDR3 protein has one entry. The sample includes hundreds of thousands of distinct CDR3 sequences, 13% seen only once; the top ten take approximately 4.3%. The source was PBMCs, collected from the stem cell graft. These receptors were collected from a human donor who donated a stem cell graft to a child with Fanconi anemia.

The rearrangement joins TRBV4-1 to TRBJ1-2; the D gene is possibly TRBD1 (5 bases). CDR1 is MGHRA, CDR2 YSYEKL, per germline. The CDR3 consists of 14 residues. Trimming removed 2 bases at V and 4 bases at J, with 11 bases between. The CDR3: CASSQNNRFYGYTF. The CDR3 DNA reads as TGCGCCAGCAGCCAAAACAACAGGTTCTATGGCTACACCTTC.

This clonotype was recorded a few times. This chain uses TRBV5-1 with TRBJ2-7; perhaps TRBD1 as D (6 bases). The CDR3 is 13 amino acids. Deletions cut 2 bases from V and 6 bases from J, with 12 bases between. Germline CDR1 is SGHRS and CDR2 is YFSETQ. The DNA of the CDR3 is TGCGCCAGCAGCTTAAGGCAGGGGTTCGAGCAGTACTTC. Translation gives CASSLRQGFEQYF. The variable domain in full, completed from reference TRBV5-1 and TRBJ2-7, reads KAGVTQTPRYLIKTRGQQVTLSCSPISGHRSVSWYQQTPGQGLQFLFEYFSETQRNKGNFPGRFSGRQFSNSRSEMNVSTLELGDSALYLCASSLRQGFEQYFGPGTRLTVT.

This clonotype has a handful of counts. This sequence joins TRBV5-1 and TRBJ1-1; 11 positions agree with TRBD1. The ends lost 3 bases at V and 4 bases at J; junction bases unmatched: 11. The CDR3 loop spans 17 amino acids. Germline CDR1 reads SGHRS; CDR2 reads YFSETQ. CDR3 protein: CASSSSPGDRGSTEAFF. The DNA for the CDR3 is TGCGCCAGCAGCTCAAGTCCGGGGGACAGGGGGAGCACTGAAGCTTTCTTT.

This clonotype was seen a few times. DNA for the CDR3: TGTGCCAGCAGCTTACGGAATGGGTACGAGCAGTACGTC. Residues: CASSLRNGYEQYV. The chain employs TRBV7-2 and TRBJ2-7; D is unclear. Per the germline V gene, CDR1 is SGHTA and CDR2 is FQGNSA. This CDR3 region has 13 residues. Trimming removed 2 bases at V and 4 bases at J, with 9 bases between.